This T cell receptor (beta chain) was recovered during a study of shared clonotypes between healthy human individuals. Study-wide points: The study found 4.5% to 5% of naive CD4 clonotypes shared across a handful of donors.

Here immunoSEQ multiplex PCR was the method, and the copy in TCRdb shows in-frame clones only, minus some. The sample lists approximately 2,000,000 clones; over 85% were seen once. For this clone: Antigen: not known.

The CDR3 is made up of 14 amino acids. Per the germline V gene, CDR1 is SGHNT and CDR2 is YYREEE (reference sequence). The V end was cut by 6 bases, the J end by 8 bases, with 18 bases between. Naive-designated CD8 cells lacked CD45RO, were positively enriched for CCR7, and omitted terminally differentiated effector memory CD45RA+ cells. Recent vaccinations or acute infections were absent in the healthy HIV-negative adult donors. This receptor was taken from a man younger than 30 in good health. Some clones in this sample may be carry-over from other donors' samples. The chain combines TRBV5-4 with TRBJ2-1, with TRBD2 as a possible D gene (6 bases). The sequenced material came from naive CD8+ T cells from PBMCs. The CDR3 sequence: CASNERTTSYEQFF. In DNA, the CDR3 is TGTGCCAGCAACGAAAGGACTACTAGTTATGAGCAGTTCTTC.